A selection of T cell receptor beta chains follows, all from one sample in a study of T cells after yellow fever vaccination. Each CDR3 protein gets one entry after TCRdb re-called the 5' RACE reads with MiXCR. The sample records tens of thousands of distinct CDR3 sequences, about 5% being singletons. The input for sequencing was PBMCs, either bulk or a sorted T-cell subset (CD4+, CD8+, memory, or dextramer-sorted; not recorded which), taken on the day of the yellow fever booster vaccination. The origin of the receptors is a man between 18 and 29 years old who received the YFV17D yellow fever vaccine. CDR3s include the opening cysteine and the closing phenylalanine or tryptophan. The D gene is left open where the match is weak. Clone sizes are given selectively: once, few, many, or a class where the clone is expanded.

DNA,CDR3,D,J,size,V
TGCGCCAGCAGCCAAGATAGCGGGGGTCCCGAGCAGTACTTC,CASSQDSGGPEQYF,TRBD2,TRBJ2-7,.,TRBV4-1
TGTGCCAGCAGCCCGGCGGGTTGGCTTCTCACAGATACGCAGTATTTT,CASSPAGWLLTDTQYF,.,TRBJ2-3,few,TRBV7-8
TGCGCCAGCAGCTTGGAGGGTCATCAGCCCCAGCATTTT,CASSLEGHQPQHF,.,TRBJ1-5,few,TRBV5-1
TGTGCCAGCAGCTTATCAGGGATAAAATACGAGCAGTACTTC,CASSLSGIKYEQYF,.,TRBJ2-7,few,TRBV7-6
TGTGCCAGCAGCCATCAAGGGGGGGCTCTAAACTATGGCTACACCTTC,CASSHQGGALNYGYTF,.,TRBJ1-2,.,TRBV7-9
TGCAGCGCCATTCGGAGGGTCAGCTCCTACGAGCAGTACTTC,CSAIRRVSSYEQYF,.,TRBJ2-7,once,TRBV29-1
TGTGCCAGCAGCGGGGGGCCTCCCTCCTACAATGAGCAGTTCTTC,CASSGGPPSYNEQFF,.,TRBJ2-1,many,TRBV9
TGTGCCAGCAGTTTAGGGACTAGCCCTGGATATACCCAGTACTTC,CASSLGTSPGYTQYF,TRBD2,TRBJ2-5,few,TRBV12-3/TRBV12-4
TGTGCCAGCAGTCCCCAGGTGGGACAGGGATACTACAATGAGCAGTTCTTC,CASSPQVGQGYYNEQFF,TRBD1,TRBJ2-1,many,TRBV12-3/TRBV12-4
TGTGCCAGCAGCCAAGGCACTAGCGGGGGGAGCTACAATGAGCAGTTCTTC,CASSQGTSGGSYNEQFF,TRBD2,TRBJ2-1,many,TRBV4-2
TGTGCCAGCAGCTTGAACCCGCTCGGGAGTGAGCAGTTCTTC,CASSLNPLGSEQFF,.,TRBJ2-1,many,TRBV7-3
TGTGCCAGCAGTTTACAGGGAGGGCATGGCTACACCTTC,CASSLQGGHGYTF,.,TRBJ1-2,many,TRBV6-5
TGTGCCAGCAGCTTGTTATTAGATACGCAGTATTTT,CASSLLLDTQYF,.,TRBJ2-3,many,TRBV5-5
TGTGCCAGCAGCACGGACGGACATAGCACAGATACGCAGTATTTT,CASSTDGHSTDTQYF,.,TRBJ2-3,.,TRBV6-4
TGTGCCAGCCGGTGGGGGGGCTCCTACAATGAGCAGTTCTTC,CASRWGGSYNEQFF,TRBD2,TRBJ2-1,few,TRBV12-3/TRBV12-4
TGTGCCAGCAGTTGGTCGGTCAAGGGGCGCCACGGGGAGCTGTTTTTT,CASSWSVKGRHGELFF,.,TRBJ2-2,many,TRBV12-3/TRBV12-4
TGTGCCAGCAGCTTGGAGGGACAGGGGGCCTGGAACACCGGGGAGCTGTTTTTT,CASSLEGQGAWNTGELFF,TRBD1,TRBJ2-2,.,TRBV5-4
TGCGCCAGCAGCTTGGCCCGGGGTAACGAGCAGTACTTC,CASSLARGNEQYF,.,TRBJ2-7,many,TRBV5-1
TGTGCCAGCAGCCCACGGGCCAACTCCTACGAGCAGTACTTC,CASSPRANSYEQYF,.,TRBJ2-7,few,TRBV3-1
TGTGCCAGCAGTTACTGGCAGGGATCCTACGAGCAGTACTTC,CASSYWQGSYEQYF,.,TRBJ2-7,many,TRBV6-5
TGTGCCAGCAGCTCGGGTGACCTCGGGAGTACCTACGAGCAGTACTTC,CASSSGDLGSTYEQYF,.,TRBJ2-7,many,TRBV7-9
TGCGCCAGCAGCCAAGGCGCCCAGCGGGGGTCCTACGAGCAGTACTTC,CASSQGAQRGSYEQYF,TRBD2,TRBJ2-7,few,TRBV4-1
TGTGCCAGCAGGCCGGACAGAATAAATTCACCCCTCCACTTT,CASRPDRINSPLHF,.,TRBJ1-6,few,TRBV6-6
TGTGCCAGCAGTCCACTCCGGGACAGGGGAGAGACCCAGTACTTC,CASSPLRDRGETQYF,TRBD1,TRBJ2-5,many,TRBV27
TGTGCCAGCAGCCGGCCGGGGGGACGATTTAGCAATCAGCCCCAGCATTTT,CASSRPGGRFSNQPQHF,.,TRBJ1-5,.,TRBV6-2/TRBV6-3
TGTGCCAGCAGCAGTTACCGGGACAACGTATCACCCCTCCACTTT,CASSSYRDNVSPLHF,.,TRBJ1-6,few,TRBV21-1
TGTGCCAGCAGCCAAGGGGGGCTCCGGGACAGAGCCTACGAGCAGTACTTC,CASSQGGLRDRAYEQYF,TRBD1,TRBJ2-7,many,TRBV14
TGTGCCAGCAGACCTAGCGGGGGGCAAGATACGCAGTATTTT,CASRPSGGQDTQYF,TRBD2,TRBJ2-3,many,TRBV6-6
TGCGCCAGCAGCCAAGTCGTGACCAAGGAAAAACTGTTTTTT,CASSQVVTKEKLFF,.,TRBJ1-4,many,TRBV4-3
TGTGCCAGCAGTTTGATCGGCAGGGCCGCACCCAATGAGCAGTTCTTC,CASSLIGRAAPNEQFF,.,TRBJ2-1,few,TRBV12-3/TRBV12-4
TGCGCCAGCAGTCAAGTGGTGAAGGGAAAGAATTCACCCCTCCACTTT,CASSQVVKGKNSPLHF,.,TRBJ1-6,.,TRBV23-1
TGTGCCATCAAATCTTCCGCGGGACACCCCTCTGGGGCCAACGTCCTGACTTTC,CAIKSSAGHPSGANVLTF,.,TRBJ2-6,few,TRBV10-3
TGTGCCAGCAGTGGGGGTTATCGAGAACCGATACGAGAATCCTATGGCTACACCTTC,CASSGGYREPIRESYGYTF,.,TRBJ1-2,.,TRBV6-2/TRBV6-3
TGCGCCAGCAGCTTGGCTGGGGGAGGTAAATGGGATGAAGCTTTCTTT,CASSLAGGGKWDEAFF,.,TRBJ1-1,many,TRBV5-1
TGTGCCAGCAGCTGGACAGGGGATGATACGCAGTATTTT,CASSWTGDDTQYF,TRBD1,TRBJ2-3,few,TRBV5-4
TGCAGCGCCATGACAGGGAACACTGAAGCTTTCTTT,CSAMTGNTEAFF,.,TRBJ1-1,many,TRBV29-1
TGTGCCAGCATCCAGGGGCACGAGCAGTACTTC,CASIQGHEQYF,.,TRBJ2-7,few,TRBV7-6
TGCGCCAGCAGCTGGCGGGAGGGGGCAACTGAAGCTTTCTTT,CASSWREGATEAFF,TRBD1,TRBJ1-1,many,TRBV5-1
TGTGCCAGCAGAACAGGGGCGGACACCATATATTTT,CASRTGADTIYF,TRBD1,TRBJ1-3,few,TRBV25-1
TGTGCCAGTAGCTCAGGAGGACTGAACACTGAAGCTTTCTTT,CASSSGGLNTEAFF,.,TRBJ1-1,.,TRBV19
TGCAGTGCTAGCCCCCGTTATAGCAATCAGCCCCAGCATTTT,CSASPRYSNQPQHF,.,TRBJ1-5,many,TRBV20-1
TGTGCCAGCAGCCCCCCAGGGGGTGGAGATGAGCAGTTCTTC,CASSPPGGGDEQFF,TRBD1,TRBJ2-1,many,TRBV7-9
TGTGCCAGCAGTTTCTCCTACGAGCAGTACTTC,CASSFSYEQYF,.,TRBJ2-7,many,TRBV7-2
TGTGCCAGCAGTAGGAGCGGGGGGACCACTGAAGCTTTCTTT,CASSRSGGTTEAFF,.,TRBJ1-1,many,TRBV2
TGTGCCAGCAGCTCCCGACAGATGAACACTGAAGCTTTCTTT,CASSSRQMNTEAFF,.,TRBJ1-1,few,TRBV12-3/TRBV12-4
TGCGCCAGCAGCCAAGAGGGGACCAGGCGGACCCAGTACTTC,CASSQEGTRRTQYF,.,TRBJ2-5,many,TRBV4-3